This T cell receptor beta chain came from a study of blood T cell repertoires in COVID-19 (TCRdb year 2020). A note on the overall study: The collaborator samples originated in the United States, Italy and Spain and spanned the acute and convalescent phases of COVID-19. The material from the prospective study consisted of cDNA or gDNA derived from T cells, B-cell-depleted T cells, or PBMCs. A freely available public database, intended as a resource for researchers studying the immune response to SARS-CoV-2, is where the repertoires were released. Where available, HLA class I and class II types were obtained from metadata supplied by the sample provider rather than from assay-based typing. Subjects who had been exposed to COVID-19, were actively infected with it, or had recovered from it provided the deeply sampled blood TCRbeta repertoires that made up the dataset. The samples were drawn from two sources: the first 160 participants of the ongoing ImmuneRACE study, and 1,000 to 1,500 subjects contributed by 6 global collaborators. A de-identified subject ID, COVID-19 status, age in years and sex were almost always included in the sample metadata.

V is pared back by 5 bases and J by 2 bases, with 5 bases lying between the germline termini. CDR1 MDHEN and CDR2 SYDVKM were looked up in the germline V gene. Measured from the cysteine to the phenylalanine, the CDR3 is 12 residues long. CDR3 DNA is the only sequence kept; it has 36 bases, read in frame from the first base. What the work shows at the level of the full study, not this receptor alone: The amount of clinical and demographic metadata varied by source and participant and was provided uncurated.

Each collaborating institution followed its own protocols to collect whole blood in K2EDTA tubes. For TCRbeta analysis, collaborators shipped samples in one of three forms: frozen whole blood, isolated PBMCs, or DNA extracted from either of those sample types. The immunoSEQ Assay, a bias-controlled multiplex PCR, was used to amplify TCRbeta CDR3 regions from genomic DNA. On the study's bioinformatics: Within the assay, amplification of reference gene primers was used to estimate how many nucleated cells each sample contained. To quantify the absolute abundance of each unique TCRbeta CDR3 rearrangement, sequence reads were collapsed and filtered. Productive Simpson clonality was computed per sample as the square root of Simpson's diversity index over productive rearrangements. Held by TCRdb, this immuneACCESS table contains in-frame sequences only and omits some clones. Under half of the omission traces to an unresolved V gene where checked; the cause of the rest is unknown. That table gives V, J and clone size, and the DNA gave D and trimming. The sample contains approximately 210,000 clones, about 80% of them found a single time. The top ten clones comprise 2.5% to 3% of the sample.

With regard to this clone: Its binding antigen is unknown. The sample holds no much larger clone one base away, and base qualities are not on file.

The TCR was taken from a middle-aged woman with active or convalescent COVID-19. The chain is encoded by TRBV28 joined to TRBJ2-3; there is no confident call for the D gene. Sequenced sample: peripheral blood. The CDR3 loop reads CASSLPTDTQYF. Read as DNA, the sequence is TGTGCCAGCAGTCTCCCCACAGATACGCAGTATTTT.